The entry below gives a single T cell receptor (beta chain) sequence along with its context. MiXCR, run by TCRdb on the RT-PCR reads, gives a single entry per CDR3 protein. The sample includes approximately 720,000 distinct CDR3 sequences, 14% of them seen just once. CDR1 and CDR2 (germline): SGHRS, YFSETQ. After removal of 1 base from V and 4 bases from J, the junction contained 6 bases not matched to a gene. There are 15 residues in the CDR3. The sequence derives from a female donor in good health, serving as a healthy control. The chain carries TRBV5-1 and TRBJ1-2; TRBD1 matches at 8 bases. The sequenced material came from memory CD4+ T cells from blood. The CDR3 here is CASSLTGQGIYGYTF. The CDR3 DNA follows: TGCGCCAGCAGCTTGACAGGACAGGGCATCTATGGCTACACCTTC.